This record concerns one T cell receptor beta chain sequence. This entry belongs to a study of cytomegalovirus exposure and HLA in healthy donors. TCRdb keeps only in-frame clones here, not all; method: immunoSEQ multiplex PCR. Among 60,000 to 90,000 clones listed, over 80% were seen once. The CDR3 runs 16 residues. Germline trimming cut 6 bases from V and 5 bases from J; bases unmatched to any gene: 14. The germline V gene encodes CDR1 MNHEY and CDR2 SMNVEV (reference sequence). The J gene is TRBJ2-3, the V gene TRBV27, with 7 bases fitting TRBD1. Sequences were obtained from PBMCs. The clonotype was recovered from a man aged 25-45 years in good health and CMV-seronegative. Written as DNA, the CDR3 is TGTGCCAGCAGGCTGCAGGGACAGCGAAAAATAGATACGCAGTATTTT. Amino acid sequence: CASRLQGQRKIDTQYF.